The rows below give T cell receptor beta chains drawn from one sample of a study of OX40 agonist ivuxolimab in advanced cancers. The data were produced by immunoSEQ multiplex PCR, yet TCRdb's version contains in-frame clones alone and is incomplete. The sample holds around 65,000 clones; around 80% are singletons and the top ten take under 3%. This specimen was CD4+ or CD8+ T cells sorted from blood, taken in a trial of the OX40 agonist ivuxolimab. These receptor sequences come from an adult with an advanced solid tumor such as melanoma, head and neck, liver or kidney cancer. The CDR3 runs from the conserved cysteine through the conserved F or W. Each record gives: V gene, clone size, CDR3 protein. Size is omitted from some rows. Given values are once, few, many or a class for expanded clones.

TRBV28 - CASANRGLAGADTQYF
TRBV2 few CASGPSGGMGTGELFF
TRBV10-3 - CATLTPPTDTQYF
TRBV29-1 - CSVLPGEFNTEAFF
TRBV5-4 few CASSLAGGVKTGELFF
TRBV29-1 - CSASDRGSGNTIYF
TRBV18 - CASSPRGRETQYF
TRBV4-2 - CASSQGTSGSISSYNEQFF
TRBV4-1 - CASSHPWGTSNEQFF
TRBV27 - CASSLRASGSLETQYF
TRBV2 - CASSVLTETQYF
TRBV18 - CASSPGDREFSEAFF
TRBV27 - CASSPRDRGGSPLHF
TRBV5-4 once CASSSPGTGGAETQYF
TRBV5-1 - CASSPTGGISADTQYF
TRBV19 - CASSPDSETQYF
TRBV7-2 - CASVINQRTTDTQYF
TRBV9 few CASSVVGQGQGEQFF
TRBV2 - CASSVRGAVEKLFF
TRBV5-6 - CASRDYREWRETQYF
TRBV12-5 - CASGPTDRTEPSYEQYF
TRBV2 - CASSDGASGRTAQYF
TRBV4-1 - CASSPWMGIEAFF
TRBV6-1 - CASSVSSYSNQPQHF
TRBV10-3 - CAIRSGTRDTQYF
TRBV28 - CASSIDRGRTGELFF
TRBV5-1 - CASSGGTGDNPNSPLHF
TRBV30 - CAWSWGQGGGNQPQHF
TRBV4-2 - CASSQALAGGPGTGELFF
TRBV19 - CASRNSDRAPSGNTIYF
TRBV18 - CASSPDDRVQPQHF
TRBV29-1 - CSVGEGVAGNNEQFF
TRBV5-6 - CASRRQGLEQYF
TRBV20-1 - CSASNRETPYF
TRBV10-1 many CASNDRVNTEAFF
TRBV5-1 - CASSLDYRYEQYF
TRBV2 - CASSPTSGRGTELFF
TRBV19 once CASIGRPSGNTIYF
TRBV28 - CASSSPDSGSTHEQYF
TRBV18 - CASSPGQVNEQFF
TRBV19 - CAAERGGANVLTF
TRBV27 - CASSLGTGGTEAFF
TRBV2 few CASSRYTEAFF
TRBV6-5 - CASSYRDRGYEQYF
TRBV30 - CAWNPGAPNTEAFF
TRBV2 - CASSDWGNYGYTF
TRBV19 - CASSIGLPGQTRNTIYF
TRBV5-6 - CASSGGGQETQYF
TRBV2 - CASSWGRASSNEQFF
TRBV18 - CASSFGTGSYEQYF
TRBV30 few CAWRLTGADYGYTF
TRBV27 - CASSSQGALMNTEAFF
TRBV4-1 few CASSQLGGYTF